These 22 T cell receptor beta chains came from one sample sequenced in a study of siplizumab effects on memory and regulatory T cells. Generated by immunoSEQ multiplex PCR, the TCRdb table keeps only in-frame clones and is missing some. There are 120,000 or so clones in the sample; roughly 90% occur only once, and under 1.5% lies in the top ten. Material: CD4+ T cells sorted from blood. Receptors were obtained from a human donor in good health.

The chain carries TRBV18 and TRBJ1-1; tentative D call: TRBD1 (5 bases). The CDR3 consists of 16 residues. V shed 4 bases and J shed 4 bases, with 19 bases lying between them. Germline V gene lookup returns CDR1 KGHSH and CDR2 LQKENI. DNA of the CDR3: TGTGCCAGCTCACAACAGGAAGGCCGAGAGGGCACTGAAGCTTTCTTT. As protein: CASSQQEGREGTEAFF.

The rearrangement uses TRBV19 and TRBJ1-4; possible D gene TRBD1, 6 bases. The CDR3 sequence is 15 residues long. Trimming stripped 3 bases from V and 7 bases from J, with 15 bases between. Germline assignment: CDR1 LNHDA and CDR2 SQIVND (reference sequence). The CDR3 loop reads CASSIIDRKTEKLFF. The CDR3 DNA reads TGTGCCAGTAGTATCATCGACAGGAAGACTGAAAAACTGTTTTTT.

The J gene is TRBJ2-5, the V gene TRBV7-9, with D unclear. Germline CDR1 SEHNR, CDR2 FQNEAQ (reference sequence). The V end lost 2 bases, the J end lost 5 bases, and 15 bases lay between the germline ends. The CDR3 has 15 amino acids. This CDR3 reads CASSLRWGFGETQYF. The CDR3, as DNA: TGTGCCAGCAGCTTAAGATGGGGTTTTGGGGAGACCCAGTACTTC.

CDR3 loop: CASTITGVGNQPQHF. CDR3 coding DNA: TGTGCCAGCACTATAACAGGGGTAGGCAATCAGCCCCAGCATTTT. The chain joins TRBV2 to TRBJ1-5, with 7 bases aligning to TRBD1. The CDR3 runs 15 residues. The junction had 8 bases not matched to a gene; V was cut back by 7 bases and J by 2 bases. The V gene's germline CDR1 is SNHLY and CDR2 FYNNEI.

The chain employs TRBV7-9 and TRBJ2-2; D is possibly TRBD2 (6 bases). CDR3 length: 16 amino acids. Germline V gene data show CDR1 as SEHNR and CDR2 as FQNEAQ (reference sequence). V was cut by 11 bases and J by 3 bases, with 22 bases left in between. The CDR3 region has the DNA TGTGCCGGGTCACACTCCCGGGGGACGGACACCGGGGAGCTGTTTTTT. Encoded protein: CAGSHSRGTDTGELFF. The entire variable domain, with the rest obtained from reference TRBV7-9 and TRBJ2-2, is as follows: DTGVSQNPRHKITKRGQNVTFRCDPISEHNRLYWYRQTLGQGPEFLTYFQNEAQLEKSRLLSDRFSAERPKGSFSTLEIQRTEQGDSAMYLCAGSHSRGTDTGELFFGEGSRLTVL.

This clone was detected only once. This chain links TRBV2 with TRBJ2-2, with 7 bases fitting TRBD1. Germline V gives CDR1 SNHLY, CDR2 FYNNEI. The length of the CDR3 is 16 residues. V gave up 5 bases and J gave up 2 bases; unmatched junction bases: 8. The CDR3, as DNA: TGTGCCAGCAGTTTACAGGGGTCAGCTAACACCGGGGAGCTGTTTTTT. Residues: CASSLQGSANTGELFF.

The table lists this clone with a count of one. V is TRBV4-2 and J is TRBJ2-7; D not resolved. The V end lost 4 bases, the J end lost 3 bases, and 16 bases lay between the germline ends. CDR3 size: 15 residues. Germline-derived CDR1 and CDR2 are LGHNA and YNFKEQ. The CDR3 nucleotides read TGTGCCAGCAGCCCGGGCCCCCCGACCGACTACGAGCAGTACTTC. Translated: CASSPGPPTDYEQYF.

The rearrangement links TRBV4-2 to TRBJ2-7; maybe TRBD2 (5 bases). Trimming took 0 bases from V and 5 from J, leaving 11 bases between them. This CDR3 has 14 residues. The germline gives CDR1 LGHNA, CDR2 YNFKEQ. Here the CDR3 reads CASSQDGRRDEQYF. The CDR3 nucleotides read TGTGCCAGCAGCCAAGATGGGAGAAGGGACGAGCAGTACTTC.

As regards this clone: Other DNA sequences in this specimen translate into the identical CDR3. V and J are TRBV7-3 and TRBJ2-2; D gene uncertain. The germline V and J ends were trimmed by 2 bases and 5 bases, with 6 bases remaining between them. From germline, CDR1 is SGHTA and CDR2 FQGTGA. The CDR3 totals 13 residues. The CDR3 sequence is CASSLVWTGELFF. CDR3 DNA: TGTGCCAGCAGCTTAGTGTGGACCGGGGAGCTGTTTTTT.

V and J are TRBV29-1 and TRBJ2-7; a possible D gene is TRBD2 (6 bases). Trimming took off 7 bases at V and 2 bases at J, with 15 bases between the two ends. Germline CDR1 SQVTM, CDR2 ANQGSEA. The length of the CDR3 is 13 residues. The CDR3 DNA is TGCAGCGCCGCTTCGACTAGGACCTACGAGCAGTACTTC. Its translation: CSAASTRTYEQYF.

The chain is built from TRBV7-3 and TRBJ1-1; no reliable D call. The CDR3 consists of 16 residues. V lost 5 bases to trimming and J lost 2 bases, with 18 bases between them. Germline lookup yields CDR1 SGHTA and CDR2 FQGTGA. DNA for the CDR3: TGTGCCAGCAGCCCAGGACCCTCTAACCTTAACACTGAAGCTTTCTTT. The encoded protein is CASSPGPSNLNTEAFF.

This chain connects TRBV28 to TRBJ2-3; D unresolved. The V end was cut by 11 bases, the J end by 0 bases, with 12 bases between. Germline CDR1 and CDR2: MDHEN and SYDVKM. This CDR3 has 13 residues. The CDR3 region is CASYQPSTDTQYF. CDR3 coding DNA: TGTGCCTCGTACCAACCCAGCACAGATACGCAGTATTTT.

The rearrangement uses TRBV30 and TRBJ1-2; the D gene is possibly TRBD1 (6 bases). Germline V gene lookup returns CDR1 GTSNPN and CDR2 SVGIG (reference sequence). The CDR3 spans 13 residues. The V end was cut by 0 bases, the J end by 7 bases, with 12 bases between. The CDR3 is CAWSVGGAAGYTF. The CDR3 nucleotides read TGTGCCTGGAGTGTGGGGGGGGCAGCTGGCTACACCTTC.

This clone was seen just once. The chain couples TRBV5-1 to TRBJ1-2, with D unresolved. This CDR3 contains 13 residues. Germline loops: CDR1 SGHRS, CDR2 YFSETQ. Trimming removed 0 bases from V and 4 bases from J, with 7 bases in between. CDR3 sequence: CASSLVMSYGYTF. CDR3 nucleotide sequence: TGCGCCAGCAGCTTGGTTATGAGCTATGGCTACACCTTC.

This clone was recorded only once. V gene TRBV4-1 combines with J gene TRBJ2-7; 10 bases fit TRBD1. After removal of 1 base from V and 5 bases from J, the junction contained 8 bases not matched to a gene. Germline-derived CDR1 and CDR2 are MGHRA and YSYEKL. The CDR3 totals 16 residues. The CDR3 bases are TGCGCCAGCAGCCAAGTTCTGGACAGGGGGTTCCACGAGCAGTACTTC. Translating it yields CASSQVLDRGFHEQYF.

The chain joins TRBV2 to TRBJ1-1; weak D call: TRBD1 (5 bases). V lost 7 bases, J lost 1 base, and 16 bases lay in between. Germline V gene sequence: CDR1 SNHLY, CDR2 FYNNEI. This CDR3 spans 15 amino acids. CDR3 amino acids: CASTLRAGQNTEAFF. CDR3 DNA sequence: TGTGCCAGCACGCTACGCGCTGGACAGAACACTGAAGCTTTCTTT.

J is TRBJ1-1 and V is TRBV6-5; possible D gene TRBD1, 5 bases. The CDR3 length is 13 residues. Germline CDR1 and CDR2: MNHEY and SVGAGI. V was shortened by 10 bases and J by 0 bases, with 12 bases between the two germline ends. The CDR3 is CATKTDVNTEAFF. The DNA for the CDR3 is TGTGCCACGAAGACAGATGTGAACACTGAAGCTTTCTTT.

The CDR3 DNA reads as TGTGCCAGCAGTTTGTATGGGGCCAAAGCAAGCGGGGAGCTGTTTTTT. Protein product: CASSLYGAKASGELFF. The chain couples TRBV5-6 to TRBJ2-2; D possibly corresponds to TRBD1 (5 bases). CDR1 is SGHDT and CDR2 is YYEEEE in the germline V gene. Trimming stripped 5 bases from V and 7 bases from J, with 21 bases between. The CDR3 is 16 residues long.

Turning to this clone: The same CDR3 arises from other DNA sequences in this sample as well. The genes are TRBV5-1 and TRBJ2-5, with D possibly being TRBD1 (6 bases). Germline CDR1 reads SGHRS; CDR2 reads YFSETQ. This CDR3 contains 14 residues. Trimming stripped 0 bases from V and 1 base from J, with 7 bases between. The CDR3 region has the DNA TGCGCCAGCAGCTTGGAAGGGGGCCAAGAGACCCAGTACTTC. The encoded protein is CASSLEGGQETQYF.

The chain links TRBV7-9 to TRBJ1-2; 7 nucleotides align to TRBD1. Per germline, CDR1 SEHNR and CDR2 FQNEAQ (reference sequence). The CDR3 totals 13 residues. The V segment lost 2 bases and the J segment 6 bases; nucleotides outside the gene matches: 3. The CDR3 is CASSLTDRDGYTF. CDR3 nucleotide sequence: TGTGCCAGCAGCTTAACCGACAGGGATGGCTACACCTTC.

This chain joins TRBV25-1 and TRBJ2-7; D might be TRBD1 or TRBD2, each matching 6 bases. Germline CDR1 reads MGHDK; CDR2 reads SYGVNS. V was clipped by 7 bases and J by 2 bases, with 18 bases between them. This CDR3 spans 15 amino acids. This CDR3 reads CASTSKGGLAYEQYF. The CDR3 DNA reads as TGTGCCAGCACCTCCAAGGGGGGCCTAGCCTACGAGCAGTACTTC.

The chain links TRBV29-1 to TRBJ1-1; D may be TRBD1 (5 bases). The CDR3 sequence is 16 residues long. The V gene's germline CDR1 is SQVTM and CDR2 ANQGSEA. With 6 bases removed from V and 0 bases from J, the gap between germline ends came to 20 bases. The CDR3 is CSVQTPDSSLNTEAFF. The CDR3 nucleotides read TGCAGCGTCCAGACCCCTGACAGTTCCTTGAACACTGAAGCTTTCTTT.